This TCR beta chain was sequenced during a study of T-cell memory formation after mild COVID-19. Study-level information: TCR clustering was largely donor specific. Study-wide findings and caveats: Some SARS-CoV-2-responding clones were already detected in memory before infection. Clones contracting day 15 to 85 were balanced CD4/CD8; later expanders leaned CD4+. Contracting CD8+ clones were enriched in EMRA, CD4+ mainly in CM and EM.

In TCRdb, the 5' RACE reads were re-called with MiXCR into one record per CDR3 protein. Of about half a million distinct CDR3 sequences in the sample, around a sixth were seen once. The CDR3 contains 13 residues. Germline V gene sequence: CDR1 KGHDR, CDR2 SFDVKD. Trimming stripped 3 bases from V and 5 bases from J, with 9 bases between. Concerning this clonotype: Its cognate antigen is unknown.

This receptor was identified in an adult woman who had mild COVID-19 (a few samples of this study predate the infection). Cell type and time point are not known. Sequenced input: PBMCs or a T cell subset sorted from them (not recorded which). The J gene is TRBJ1-1, the V gene TRBV24-1; D is possibly TRBD1 (5 bases). CDR3 region: CATSDNTGTEAFF. Here the CDR3 DNA reads TGTGCCACCAGTGATAACACAGGTACTGAAGCTTTCTTT.